This TCR beta chain originates from a study of neurological immune-mediated disorders. TCRdb redid the calling of the 5' RACE reads with MiXCR, one entry per CDR3 protein. The sample yields around 83,000 distinct CDR3 sequences, around an eighth seen once. This clonotype was observed at least ten times. Sequenced input: PBMCs. The TCR comes from a woman aged 50 to 60 in good health.

The CDR3 DNA reads as TGCGCCAGCAGCCGGGGGGTAGCGGGAGAGTACGGCGAGCAGTACTTC. Translation gives CASSRGVAGEYGEQYF. This sequence joins TRBV5-1 and TRBJ2-7, with 9 bases lining up with TRBD2. Germline CDR1 SGHRS, CDR2 YFSETQ. The CDR3 spans 16 residues. Trimming took 4 bases from V and 6 from J; bases not matched to a gene: 14.